Shown below are 23 T cell receptor beta chains from a single sample sequenced in a study of shared clonotypes between healthy human individuals. Assay used: immunoSEQ multiplex PCR; TCRdb lists only in-frame clones, some missing. The table has around 2.3 million clones, almost 96% seen once. Sequencing used naive CD4+ T cells sorted from blood. As for subset: CD45RA+ positively selected. The receptors were sampled from a man younger than 35 in good health.

This chain connects TRBV7-3 to TRBJ2-6; D gene uncertain. Trimming pared 3 bases from V and 2 bases from J, leaving 8 bases between. The germline V gene has CDR1 SGHTA and CDR2 FQGTGA. The CDR3 loop spans 15 amino acids. The CDR3 bases are TGTGCCAGCAGCTTGGATCCGACTGGGGCCAACGTCCTGACTTTC. Its translation: CASSLDPTGANVLTF.

Concerning this clone itself: Other DNA sequences in the sample encode the same CDR3. V and J are TRBV5-1 and TRBJ2-3; 7 nucleotides match TRBD1. The length of the CDR3 is 15 residues. CDR1 is SGHRS, CDR2 YFSETQ, per germline. The J segment lost 0 bases and the V segment lost 1 base, leaving 2 bases of the junction unmatched. CDR3 nucleotide sequence: TGCGCCAGCAGCTTGACGGGACAGAGCACAGATACGCAGTATTTT. Translating it yields CASSLTGQSTDTQYF.

About this clone: The same CDR3 arises from other DNA sequences in this sample as well. The genes are TRBV11-2 and TRBJ1-4; D ambiguous. V was clipped by 6 bases and J by 4 bases, with 3 bases between them. CDR3 length: 11 amino acids. CDR1 is SGHAT and CDR2 is FQNNGV in the germline V gene. The CDR3 DNA sequence: TGTGCCAGCAGGAGTAATGAAAAACTGTTTTTT. It is translated as CASRSNEKLFF.

The chain carries TRBV6-1 and TRBJ1-4, with D unclear. Trimming took off 6 bases at V and 5 bases at J, with 13 bases between the two ends. Germline V gene data show CDR1 as MNHNS and CDR2 as SASEGT. The CDR3 sequence is 14 residues long. CDR3 sequence reads: CASSPFSPNEKLFF. As DNA, the CDR3 is TGTGCCAGCAGCCCATTTTCGCCAAATGAAAAACTGTTTTTT.

The J gene is TRBJ2-2, the V gene TRBV5-1; D is tentatively TRBD1 or TRBD2 (5 bases each). V was clipped by 4 bases and J by 6 bases, with 10 bases between them. Germline V lookup: CDR1 SGHRS, CDR2 YFSETQ. The CDR3 loop spans 13 amino acids. The CDR3 DNA reads TGCGCCAGCAGCCCCAGGGAGTCCGGGGAGCTGTTTTTT. This translates into CASSPRESGELFF.

As to this clone: The junction does not match germline at one end; this may be a read error. V usage is TRBV5-4 and J usage is TRBJ1-2; 7 bases line up with TRBD1. The germline V gene has CDR1 SGHNT and CDR2 YYREEE (reference sequence). The CDR3 is 15 residues long. The CDR3 reads CASSRDSSLVYGCTF. In DNA, the CDR3 is TGTGCCAGCAGCCGGGACAGTTCCCTTGTCTATGGCTGCACCTTC.

Of note for this clone: Other DNA sequences in this sample translate to the same CDR3. This chain uses TRBV9 with TRBJ2-3, with TRBD1 matching over 7 bases. CDR1 is SGDLS, CDR2 YYNGEE, per germline. V trimming: 0 bases; J trimming: 0 bases; junction bases outside the gene matches: 4. The CDR3 runs 16 residues. CDR3 in amino acids: CASSVEGAASTDTQYF. As DNA, the CDR3 is TGTGCCAGCAGCGTAGAGGGGGCAGCTAGCACAGATACGCAGTATTTT.

This chain joins TRBV30 and TRBJ1-3; 7 nucleotides line up with TRBD1. Losses at the gene ends were 3 bases for V and 1 base for J; bases not matched to a gene: 6. Germline V gives CDR1 GTSNPN, CDR2 SVGIG (reference sequence). The CDR3 length is 15 residues. CDR3 nucleotide sequence: TGTGCCTGGAGGTTGACAGGGACATCTGGAAACACCATATATTTT. This sequence encodes CAWRLTGTSGNTIYF.

The V gene is TRBV5-1, the J gene TRBJ2-7, with TRBD2 matching 13 bases. Germline assignment: CDR1 SGHRS and CDR2 YFSETQ. Trimming removed 4 bases from V and 4 bases from J; junction bases left unmatched: 8. The CDR3 length is 16 residues. The CDR3 coding sequence is TGCGCCAGCAGCCCGGATACTAGCGGGGGGGCTTACGAGCAGTACTTC. Its protein product is CASSPDTSGGAYEQYF.

This clone was recorded only once. The chain combines TRBV6-1 with TRBJ1-5; the D gene is possibly TRBD1 (6 bases). V lost 6 bases and J 3 bases, leaving 12 bases between the germline ends. The CDR3 extends over 14 amino acids. CDR1 and CDR2 from the germline V gene are MNHNS and SASEGT. The CDR3 loop is CASRKDSFNQPQHF. In DNA form, the CDR3 reads TGTGCCAGCAGGAAGGACAGCTTCAATCAGCCCCAGCATTTT.

The V gene is TRBV10-3, the J gene TRBJ2-7; TRBD1 matches 7 bases. Per the germline V gene, CDR1 is ENHRY and CDR2 is SYGVKD. This CDR3 is built from 14 residues. Germline trimming cut 3 bases from V and 5 bases from J; bases unmatched to any gene: 7. CDR3 in DNA: TGTGCCATCAGTGAATCGGACAGGTCCCACGAGCAGTACTTC. It specifies CAISESDRSHEQYF.

The gene calls are TRBV11-2 and TRBJ2-7; 8 nucleotides align to TRBD1. Per germline, CDR1 SGHAT and CDR2 FQNNGV. There are 16 residues in the CDR3. J was trimmed by 0 bases and V by 1 base; bases with no gene match: 5. CDR3 sequence (DNA): TGTGCCAGCAGCTTAGTCAGACAGGGGAGCTCCTACGAGCAGTACTTC. As protein: CASSLVRQGSSYEQYF.

The chain uses TRBV4-1 and TRBJ2-1; a weak D match, TRBD1 (5 bases). The V gene lost 4 bases and the J gene lost 0 bases, with 13 bases spanning the gap. Per germline, CDR1 MGHRA and CDR2 YSYEKL. CDR3 size: 16 residues. The DNA of the CDR3 is TGCGCCAGCAGCCGAGTGGACACAAGCTCCTACAATGAGCAGTTCTTC. Residues: CASSRVDTSSYNEQFF.

In regard to this clone: Other DNA sequences in this specimen translate into the identical CDR3. This chain links TRBV5-1 with TRBJ1-1; D is ambiguous. Germline V CDR1 and CDR2: SGHRS, YFSETQ. The CDR3 is made up of 14 amino acids. V lost 1 base and J lost 1, with 8 bases in between. The CDR3 here is CASSLRQRNTEAFF. The CDR3 bases are TGCGCCAGCAGCTTGAGACAAAGGAACACTGAAGCTTTCTTT.

A word on this clone: This CDR3 is also generated by other DNA sequences in the sample. The chain joins TRBV7-2 to TRBJ2-7; D remains ambiguous. Trimming removed 5 bases from V and 2 bases from J, with 7 bases in between. The CDR3 runs 12 residues. In germline, CDR1 is SGHTA, CDR2 FQGNSA. CDR3 in DNA: TGTGCCAGCAGCCCTAGTACCTACGAGCAGTACTTC. It codes for CASSPSTYEQYF.

V and J are TRBV7-9 and TRBJ2-7, with TRBD1 matching over 11 bases. This CDR3 contains 17 residues. V lost 5 bases, J lost 2 bases, and 11 bases stayed unmatched. The V gene's germline CDR1 is SEHNR and CDR2 FQNEAQ (reference sequence). CDR3 amino acids: CASSLGLGQGGTYEQYF. As DNA, the CDR3 is TGTGCCAGCAGCCTAGGTCTGGGACAGGGGGGTACCTACGAGCAGTACTTC.

The chain couples TRBV7-8 to TRBJ1-5; D is unresolved. Germline V gene lookup returns CDR1 SGHVS and CDR2 FQNEAQ. V lost 0 bases, J lost 0 bases, and 15 bases lay in between. The CDR3 extends over 18 amino acids. CDR3 coding DNA: TGTGCCAGCAGCTTAGCCTTCGGTCGTACGAATAGCAATCAGCCCCAGCATTTT. Protein: CASSLAFGRTNSNQPQHF.

This clone appeared a single time. V and J are TRBV10-1 and TRBJ2-1; 7 bases line up with TRBD1. CDR1 is WNHNN, CDR2 SYGVQD, per germline (reference sequence). There are 13 residues in the CDR3. Unmatched junction bases numbered 1, after V lost 5 bases and J lost 3 bases. Written as DNA, the CDR3 is TGCGCCAGCAGTCGGACAGGCTACAATGAGCAGTTCTTC. The encoded protein is CASSRTGYNEQFF.

The rearrangement uses TRBV10-2 and TRBJ1-1; 9 nucleotides agree with TRBD1. The J segment lost 3 bases and the V segment lost 7 bases, leaving 15 bases of the junction unmatched. CDR3 length: 17 amino acids. The germline CDR1 and CDR2 sequences are WSHSY and SAAADI. The CDR3 reads CASTAEFGTGWHTEAFF. In DNA form, the CDR3 reads TGCGCCAGCACCGCGGAGTTTGGGACAGGGTGGCACACTGAAGCTTTCTTT.

The V gene is TRBV5-3, the J gene TRBJ2-1; a weak D match, TRBD2 (5 bases). TRBV5-3 is assigned to the ORF class and has an uncertain function. This CDR3 comprises 13 residues. V gave up 10 bases and J gave up 6 bases, with 17 bases separating them. The CDR3 region has the DNA TGTGCCCGCGCGGGTCAGAAGTCCAATGAGCAGTTCTTC. The encoded protein is CARAGQKSNEQFF.

J is TRBJ1-6 and V is TRBV10-2; no definite D call. CDR1 is WSHSY and CDR2 is SAAADI in the germline V gene. The CDR3 runs to 14 residues. V gave up 6 bases and J gave up 8 bases, with 14 bases separating them. The CDR3 sequence: CASSQIPPHSPLHF. As DNA, the CDR3 is TGCGCCAGCAGCCAGATCCCTCCCCATTCACCCCTCCACTTT.

The chain carries TRBV10-2 and TRBJ2-3, with a weak D call TRBD2 (7 bases). The CDR3 has 16 amino acids. The germline gives CDR1 WSHSY, CDR2 SAAADI. V was pared by 8 bases and J by 2 bases, with 20 bases between. As DNA, the CDR3 is TGCGCCAGCCGAAATCACGTGGGGGGGCTCACAGATACGCAGTATTTT. Protein sequence: CASRNHVGGLTDTQYF.

The gene calls are TRBV6-5 and TRBJ1-1, with no clear D. Germline CDR1 reads MNHEY; CDR2 reads SVGAGI. Trimming removed 0 bases from V and 0 bases from J, with 11 bases in between. The CDR3 has 16 amino acids. CDR3 coding DNA: TGTGCCAGCAGTTACTCTGCCAGATCCATGAACACTGAAGCTTTCTTT. Encoded protein: CASSYSARSMNTEAFF.